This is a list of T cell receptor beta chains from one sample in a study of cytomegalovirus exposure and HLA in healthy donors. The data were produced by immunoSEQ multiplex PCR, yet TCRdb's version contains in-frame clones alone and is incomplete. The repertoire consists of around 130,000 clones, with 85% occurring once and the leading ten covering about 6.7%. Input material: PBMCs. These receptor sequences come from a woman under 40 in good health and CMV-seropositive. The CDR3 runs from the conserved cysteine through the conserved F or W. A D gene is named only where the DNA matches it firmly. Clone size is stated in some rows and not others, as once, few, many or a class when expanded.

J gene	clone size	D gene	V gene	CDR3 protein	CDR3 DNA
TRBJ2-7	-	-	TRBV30	CADQALSYEQYF	TGTGCTGATCAGGCCCTCTCCTACGAGCAGTACTTC
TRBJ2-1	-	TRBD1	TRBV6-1	CASKLLLTGNEQFF	TGTGCCAGTAAGCTTCTTTTGACAGGGAATGAGCAGTTCTTC
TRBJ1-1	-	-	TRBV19	CASSIGVNTEAFF	TGTGCCAGTAGTATCGGGGTGAACACTGAAGCTTTCTTT
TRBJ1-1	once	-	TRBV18	CASSLHRAGLNTEAFF	TGTGCCAGCTCACTACACAGGGCAGGGCTGAACACTGAAGCTTTCTTT
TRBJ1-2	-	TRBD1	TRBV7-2	CASSFRGLGGYTF	TGTGCCAGCAGCTTCAGGGGGCTGGGAGGCTACACCTTC
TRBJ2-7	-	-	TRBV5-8	CASSFTGIDEQYF	TGTGCCAGCAGCTTCACAGGGATCGACGAGCAGTACTTC
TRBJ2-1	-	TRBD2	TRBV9	CASSPTSGSYNEQFF	TGTGCCAGCAGCCCCACTAGCGGGAGTTACAATGAGCAGTTCTTC
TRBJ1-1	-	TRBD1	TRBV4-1	CASSPRDRRTEAFF	TGCGCCAGCAGCCCACGGGACAGGCGGACTGAAGCTTTCTTT
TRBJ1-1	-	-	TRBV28	CASRLTGAEAFF	TGTGCCAGCAGACTAACGGGGGCTGAAGCTTTCTTT
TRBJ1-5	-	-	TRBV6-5	CASSSRGYYSNQPQHF	TGTGCCAGCAGTTCCCGAGGGTACTATAGCAATCAGCCCCAGCATTTT
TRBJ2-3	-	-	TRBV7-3	CASSLSGATDTQYF	TGTGCCAGCAGCTTAAGCGGAGCCACAGATACGCAGTATTTT
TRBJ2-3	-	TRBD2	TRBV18	CASSQVLAGGPGTDTQYF	TGTGCCAGCTCACAAGTCTTAGCGGGGGGACCGGGGACAGATACGCAGTATTTT
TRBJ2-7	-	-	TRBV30	CAWSDWSGQGQENF	TGTGCCTGGAGTGATTGGAGCGGCCAAGGGCAGGAGAACTTC
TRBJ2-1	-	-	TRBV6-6	CASRLHQENEQFF	TGTGCCAGCAGACTTCACCAGGAAAACGAGCAGTTCTTC
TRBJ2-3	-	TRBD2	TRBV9	CASSVRLAGGPGTDTQYF	TGTGCCAGCAGCGTGCGACTAGCGGGAGGGCCCGGCACAGATACGCAGTATTTT
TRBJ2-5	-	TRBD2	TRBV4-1	CASSQEPGGETQYF	TGCGCCAGCAGCCAGGAGCCGGGAGGAGAGACCCAGTACTTC
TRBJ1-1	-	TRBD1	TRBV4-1	CASSSRVSGQINTEAFF	TGCGCCAGCAGCAGCAGGGTATCGGGACAGATTAACACTGAAGCTTTCTTT
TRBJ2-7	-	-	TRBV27	CASSYQRTYEQYF	TGTGCCAGCAGTTACCAGCGCACCTACGAGCAGTACTTC
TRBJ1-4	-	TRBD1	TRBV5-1	CASSLEGQGVEKLFF	TGCGCCAGCAGCTTGGAGGGGCAGGGGGTCGAAAAACTGTTTTTT
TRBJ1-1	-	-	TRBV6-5	CASRGRMNTEAFF	TGTGCCAGCAGGGGCCGGATGAACACTGAAGCTTTCTTT
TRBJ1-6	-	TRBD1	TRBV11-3	CASSATGTGNSPLHF	TGTGCCAGCAGCGCTACCGGGACAGGGAATTCACCCCTCCACTTT
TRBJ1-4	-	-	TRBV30	CAWSIGTSNEKLFF	TGTGCCTGGAGTATTGGGACAAGTAATGAAAAACTGTTTTTT
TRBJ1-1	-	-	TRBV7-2	CASSLISGSEAFF	TGTGCCAGCAGCTTAATATCAGGGTCTGAAGCTTTCTTT
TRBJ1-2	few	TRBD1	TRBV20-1	CIWTGDYGYTF	TGCATTTGGACAGGGGACTATGGCTACACCTTC
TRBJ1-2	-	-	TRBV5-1	CASSEAEGYGYTF	TGCGCCAGCAGCGAGGCGGAGGGCTATGGCTACACCTTC
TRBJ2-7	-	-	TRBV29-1	CSVEDRGSATYEQYF	TGCAGCGTTGAAGATCGGGGTAGCGCCACCTACGAGCAGTACTTC
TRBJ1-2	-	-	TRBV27	CASSLIRGSTYGYTF	TGTGCCAGCAGTTTAATAAGGGGATCTACCTATGGCTACACCTTC
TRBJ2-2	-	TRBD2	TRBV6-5	CASSLAGTPGELFF	TGTGCCAGCAGTTTAGCGGGGACACCCGGGGAGCTGTTTTTT
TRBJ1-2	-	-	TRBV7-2	CASSLALDTGYTF	TGTGCCAGCAGCTTAGCTTTGGACACCGGCTACACCTTC
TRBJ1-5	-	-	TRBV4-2	CASSGEGSNQPQHF	TGTGCCAGCAGCGGGGAGGGGAGCAATCAGCCCCAGCATTTT
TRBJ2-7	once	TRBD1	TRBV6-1	CASSDWTGSSYEQYF	TGTGCCAGCAGTGATTGGACAGGTAGCTCCTACGAGCAGTACTTC
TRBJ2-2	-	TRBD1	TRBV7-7	CASSSGTGGTGELFF	TGTGCTAGCAGCTCTGGGACAGGGGGTACCGGGGAGCTGTTTTTT
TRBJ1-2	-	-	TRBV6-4	CASSASSGLGGYTF	TGTGCCAGCAGTGCTTCATCAGGGTTGGGTGGCTACACCTTC